Sequencing of this T cell receptor (beta chain) was carried out in a study of OX40 agonist ivuxolimab in advanced cancers. Study results and caveats: Both blood CD4+ and CD8+ T cells showed clonal growth by week 6 at 0.1 to 3.0 mg/kg.

Sequenced by immunoSEQ multiplex PCR; TCRdb stores in-frame clones only, minus some. The repertoire includes 55,000 to 70,000 clones, roughly 83% of them detected once, and more than 1.4% sits in the top ten. Details on this clone: Its specificity is not known.

The CDR3 has 15 amino acids. Germline V gives CDR1 MNHEY, CDR2 SMNVEV (reference sequence). Trimming removed 3 bases from V and 6 bases from J, with 17 bases in between. The V call is TRBV27, the J call TRBJ1-1; TRBD1 might be the D (5 bases). The receptor comes from an adult with an advanced solid tumor such as melanoma, head and neck, liver or kidney cancer. Source: CD4+ or CD8+ T cells sorted from blood, taken in a trial of the OX40 agonist ivuxolimab. CDR3 loop: CASSFIFGGKPEAFF. CDR3 nucleotide sequence: TGTGCCAGCAGTTTCATATTTGGGGGGAAGCCTGAAGCTTTCTTT.